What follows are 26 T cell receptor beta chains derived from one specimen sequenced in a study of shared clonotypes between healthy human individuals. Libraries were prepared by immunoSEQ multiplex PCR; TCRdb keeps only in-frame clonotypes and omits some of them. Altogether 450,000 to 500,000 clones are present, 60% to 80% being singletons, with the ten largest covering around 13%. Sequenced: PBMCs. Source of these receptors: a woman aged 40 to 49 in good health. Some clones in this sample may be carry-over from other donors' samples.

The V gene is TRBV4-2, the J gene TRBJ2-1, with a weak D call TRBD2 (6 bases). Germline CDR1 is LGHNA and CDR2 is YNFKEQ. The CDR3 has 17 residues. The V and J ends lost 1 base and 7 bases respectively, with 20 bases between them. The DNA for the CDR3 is TGTGCCAGCAGCCAAGCCCCCAGTGACGGGAGAGGTAATGAGCAGTTCTTC. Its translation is CASSQAPSDGRGNEQFF.

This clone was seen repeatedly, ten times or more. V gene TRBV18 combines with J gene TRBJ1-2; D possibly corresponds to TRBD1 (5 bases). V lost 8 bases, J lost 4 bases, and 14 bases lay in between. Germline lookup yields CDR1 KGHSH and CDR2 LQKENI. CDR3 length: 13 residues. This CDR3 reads CASARSDSYGYTF. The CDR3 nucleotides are TGTGCCAGCGCGCGATCAGACAGCTATGGCTACACCTTC.

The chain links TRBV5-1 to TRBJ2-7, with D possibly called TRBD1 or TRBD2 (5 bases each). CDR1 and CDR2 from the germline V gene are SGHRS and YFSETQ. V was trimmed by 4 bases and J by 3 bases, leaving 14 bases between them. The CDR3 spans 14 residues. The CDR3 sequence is CASSPGGGGYEQYF. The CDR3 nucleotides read TGCGCCAGCAGCCCGGGTGGTGGGGGCTACGAGCAGTACTTC.

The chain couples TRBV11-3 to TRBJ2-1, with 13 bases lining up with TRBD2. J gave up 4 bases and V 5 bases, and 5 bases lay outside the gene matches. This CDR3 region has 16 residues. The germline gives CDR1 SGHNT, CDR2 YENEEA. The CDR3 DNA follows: TGTGCCAGCAGCCCCCGACTAGCGGGAGGATACAATGAGCAGTTCTTC. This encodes CASSPRLAGGYNEQFF.

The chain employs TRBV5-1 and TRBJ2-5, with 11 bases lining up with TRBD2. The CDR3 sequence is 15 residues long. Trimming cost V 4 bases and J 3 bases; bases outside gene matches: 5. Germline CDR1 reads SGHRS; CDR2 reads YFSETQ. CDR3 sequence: CASSVSGRAEETQYF. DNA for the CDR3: TGCGCCAGCAGCGTTAGCGGGAGGGCCGAAGAGACCCAGTACTTC.

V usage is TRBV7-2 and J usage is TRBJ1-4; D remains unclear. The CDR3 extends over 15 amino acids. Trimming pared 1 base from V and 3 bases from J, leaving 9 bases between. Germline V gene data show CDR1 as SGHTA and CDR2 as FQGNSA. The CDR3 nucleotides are TGTGCCAGCAGCTTAGGGGATTTGGCTAATGAAAAACTGTTTTTT. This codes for CASSLGDLANEKLFF. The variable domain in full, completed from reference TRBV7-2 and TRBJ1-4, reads GAGVSQSPSNKVTEKGKDVELRCDPISGHTALYWYRQSLGQGLEFLIYFQGNSAPDKSGLPSDRFSAERTGGSVSTLTIQRTQQEDSAVYLCASSLGDLANEKLFFGSGTQLSVL.

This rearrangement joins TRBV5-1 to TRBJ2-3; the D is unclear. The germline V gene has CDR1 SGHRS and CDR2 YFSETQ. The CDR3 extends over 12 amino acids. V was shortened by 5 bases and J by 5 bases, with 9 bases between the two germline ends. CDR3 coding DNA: TGCGCCAGCAGGCAAATTGGAGATACGCAGTATTTT. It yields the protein CASRQIGDTQYF.

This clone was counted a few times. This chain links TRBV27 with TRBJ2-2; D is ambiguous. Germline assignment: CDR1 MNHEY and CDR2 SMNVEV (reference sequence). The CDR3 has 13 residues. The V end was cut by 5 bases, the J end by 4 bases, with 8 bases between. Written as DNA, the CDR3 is TGTGCCAGCAGTCAACAGATCACCGGGGAGCTGTTTTTT. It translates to CASSQQITGELFF.

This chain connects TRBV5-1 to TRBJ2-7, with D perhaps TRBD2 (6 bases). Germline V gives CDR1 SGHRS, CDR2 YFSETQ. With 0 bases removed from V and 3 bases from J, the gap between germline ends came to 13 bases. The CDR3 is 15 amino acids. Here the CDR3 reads CASSLVWGDGYEQYF. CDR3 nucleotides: TGCGCCAGCAGCTTGGTTTGGGGGGATGGCTACGAGCAGTACTTC.

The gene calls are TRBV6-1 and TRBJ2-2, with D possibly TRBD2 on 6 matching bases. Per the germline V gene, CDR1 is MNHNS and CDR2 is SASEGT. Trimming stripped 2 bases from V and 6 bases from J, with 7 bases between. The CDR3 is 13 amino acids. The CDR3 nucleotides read TGTGCCAGCAGTGAACGACTAGCCGGGGAGCTGTTTTTT. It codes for CASSERLAGELFF.

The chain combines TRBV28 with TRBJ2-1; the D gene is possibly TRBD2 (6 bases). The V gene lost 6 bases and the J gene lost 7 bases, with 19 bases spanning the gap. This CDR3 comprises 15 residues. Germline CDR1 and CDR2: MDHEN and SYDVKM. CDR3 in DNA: TGTGCCAGCAGCCAGACTAGTAGGTTGGTAAATGAGCAGTTCTTC. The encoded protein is CASSQTSRLVNEQFF.

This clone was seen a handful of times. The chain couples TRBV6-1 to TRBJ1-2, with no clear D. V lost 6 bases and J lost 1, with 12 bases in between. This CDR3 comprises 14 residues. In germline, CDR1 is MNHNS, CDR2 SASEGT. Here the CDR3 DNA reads TGTGCCAGCAGACCACTCATACTTAACTATGGCTACACCTTC. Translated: CASRPLILNYGYTF.

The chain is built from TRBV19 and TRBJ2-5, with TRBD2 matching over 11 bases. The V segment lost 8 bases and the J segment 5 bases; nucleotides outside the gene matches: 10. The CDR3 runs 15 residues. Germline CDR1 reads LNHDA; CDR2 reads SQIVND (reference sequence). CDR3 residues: CASGSLAGGIETQYF. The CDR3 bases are TGTGCCAGTGGGAGTCTAGCGGGAGGTATTGAGACCCAGTACTTC.

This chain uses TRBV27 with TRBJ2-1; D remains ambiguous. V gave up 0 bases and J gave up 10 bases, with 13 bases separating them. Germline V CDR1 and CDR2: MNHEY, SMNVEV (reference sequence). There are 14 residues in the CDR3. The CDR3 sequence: CASSLSRGGREQFF. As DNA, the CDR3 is TGTGCCAGCAGTTTATCCCGTGGCGGTAGGGAGCAGTTCTTC.

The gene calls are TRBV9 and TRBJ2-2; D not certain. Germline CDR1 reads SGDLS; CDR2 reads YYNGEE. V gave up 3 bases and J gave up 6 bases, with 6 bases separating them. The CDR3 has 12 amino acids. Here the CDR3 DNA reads TGTGCCAGCAGCGCCCTGTCCGGGGAGCTGTTTTTT. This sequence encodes CASSALSGELFF.

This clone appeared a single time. CDR3 coding DNA: TGTGCCAGCAGGTATGGGGGGATCGCCACCTACGAGCAGTACTTC. As protein: CASRYGGIATYEQYF. V and J are TRBV28 and TRBJ2-7; weak D call: TRBD2 (6 bases). The CDR3 totals 15 residues. Germline loops: CDR1 MDHEN, CDR2 SYDVKM. The ends were cut back, 6 bases at V and 2 bases at J, with 17 bases in the middle.

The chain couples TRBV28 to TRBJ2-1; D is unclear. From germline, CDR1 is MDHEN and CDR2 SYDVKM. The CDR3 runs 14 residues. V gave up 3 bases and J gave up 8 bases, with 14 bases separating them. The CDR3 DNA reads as TGTGCCAGCAGTTTGGACCCCCGAACCGATGAGCAGTTCTTC. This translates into CASSLDPRTDEQFF.

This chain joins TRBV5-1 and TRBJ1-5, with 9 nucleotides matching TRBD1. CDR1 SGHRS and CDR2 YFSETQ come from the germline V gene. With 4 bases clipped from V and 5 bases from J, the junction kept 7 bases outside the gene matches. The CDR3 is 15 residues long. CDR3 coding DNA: TGCGCCAGCAGCCCCGGGACAGGGAGGGATCAGCCCCAGCATTTT. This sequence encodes CASSPGTGRDQPQHF.

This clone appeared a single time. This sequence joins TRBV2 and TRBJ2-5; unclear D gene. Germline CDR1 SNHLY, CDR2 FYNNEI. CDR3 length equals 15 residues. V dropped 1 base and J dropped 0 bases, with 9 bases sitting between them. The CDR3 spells CASSEEWDNQETQYF. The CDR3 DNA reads TGTGCCAGCAGTGAAGAGTGGGATAACCAAGAGACCCAGTACTTC.

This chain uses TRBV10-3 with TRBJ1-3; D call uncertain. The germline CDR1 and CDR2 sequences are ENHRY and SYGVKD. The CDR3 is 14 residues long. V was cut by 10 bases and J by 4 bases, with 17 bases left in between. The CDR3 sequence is CATRRISGGNTIYF. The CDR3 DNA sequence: TGTGCCACCCGTAGAATTAGTGGAGGAAACACCATATATTTT.

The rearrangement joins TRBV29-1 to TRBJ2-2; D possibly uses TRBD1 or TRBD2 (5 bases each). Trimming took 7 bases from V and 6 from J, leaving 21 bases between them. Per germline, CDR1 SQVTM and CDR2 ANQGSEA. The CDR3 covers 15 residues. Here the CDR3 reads CSATDTGRGAGELFF. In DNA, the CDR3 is TGCAGCGCAACGGACACGGGACGAGGGGCCGGGGAGCTGTTTTTT.

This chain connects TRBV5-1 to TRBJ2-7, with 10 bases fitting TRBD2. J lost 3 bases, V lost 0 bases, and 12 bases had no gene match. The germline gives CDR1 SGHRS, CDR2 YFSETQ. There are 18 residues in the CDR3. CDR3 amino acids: CASSLDVTLAGEGYEQYF. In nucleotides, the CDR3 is TGCGCCAGCAGCTTGGATGTTACGCTAGCGGGAGAGGGCTACGAGCAGTACTTC.

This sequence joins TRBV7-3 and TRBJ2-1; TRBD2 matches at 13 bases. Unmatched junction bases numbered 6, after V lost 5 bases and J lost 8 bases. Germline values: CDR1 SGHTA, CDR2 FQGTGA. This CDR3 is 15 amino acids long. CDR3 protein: CASSKGLAGVDEQFF. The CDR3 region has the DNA TGTGCCAGCAGCAAAGGACTAGCGGGAGTCGATGAGCAGTTCTTC.

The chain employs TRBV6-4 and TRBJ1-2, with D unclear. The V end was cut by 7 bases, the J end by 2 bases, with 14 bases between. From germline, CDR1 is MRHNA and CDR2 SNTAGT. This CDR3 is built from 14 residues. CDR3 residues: CASIATRPNYGYTF. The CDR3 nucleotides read TGTGCCAGCATTGCCACAAGGCCAAACTATGGCTACACCTTC.

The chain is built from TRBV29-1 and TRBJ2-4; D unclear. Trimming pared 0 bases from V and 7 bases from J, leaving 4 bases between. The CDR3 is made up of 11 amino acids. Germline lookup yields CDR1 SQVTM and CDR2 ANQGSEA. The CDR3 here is CSVEDVNIQYF. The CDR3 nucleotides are TGCAGCGTTGAAGATGTGAACATTCAGTACTTC.

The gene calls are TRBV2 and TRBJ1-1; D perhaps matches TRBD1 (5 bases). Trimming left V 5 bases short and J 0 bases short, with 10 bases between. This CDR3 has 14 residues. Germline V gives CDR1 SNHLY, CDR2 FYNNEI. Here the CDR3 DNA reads TGTGCCAGCAGTCAGGGAACGATGAACACTGAAGCTTTCTTT. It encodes CASSQGTMNTEAFF.